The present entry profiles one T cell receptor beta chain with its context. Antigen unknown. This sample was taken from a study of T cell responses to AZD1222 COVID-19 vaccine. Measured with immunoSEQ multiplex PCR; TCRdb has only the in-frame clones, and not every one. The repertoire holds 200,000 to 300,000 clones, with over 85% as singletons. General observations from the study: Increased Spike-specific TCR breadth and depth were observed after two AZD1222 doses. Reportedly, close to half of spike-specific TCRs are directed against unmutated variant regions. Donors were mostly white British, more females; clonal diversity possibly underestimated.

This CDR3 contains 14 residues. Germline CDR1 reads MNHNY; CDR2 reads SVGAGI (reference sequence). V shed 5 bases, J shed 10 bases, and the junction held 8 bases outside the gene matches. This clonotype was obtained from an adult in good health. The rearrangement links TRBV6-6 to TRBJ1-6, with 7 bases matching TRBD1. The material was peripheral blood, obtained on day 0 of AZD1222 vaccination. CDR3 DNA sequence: TGTGCCAGCAGTCCCCGGGACAGCGGCTCACCCCTCCACTTT. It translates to CASSPRDSGSPLHF.